This T cell receptor beta chain was captured by sequencing in a study of spatial heterogeneity in lung cancer. Whole-study context: TCR and UMI combinations that were unique each appeared, on average, more than ten times in raw reads.

Time point of the sample: sample taken at primary tumor resection. No cell sorting; template was whole RNA from tumor, lung tissue or PBMC. TCRdb re-called the 5' RACE reads with MiXCR, one entry per CDR3 protein. Found here are tens of thousands of distinct CDR3 sequences, less than 15% of them singletons; the top ten hold about 41%. In germline, CDR1 is DFQATT, CDR2 SNEGSKA (reference sequence). This CDR3 comprises 15 residues. The junction had 10 bases not matched to a gene; V was cut back by 3 bases and J by 3 bases. The sequenced sample was PBMCs, obtained at surgery. The source of this sequence is a male donor with early-stage non-small cell lung cancer. The rearrangement uses TRBV20-1 and TRBJ2-7; 8 bases align to TRBD1. This chain's CDR3 is CSASAPQGADYEQYF. CDR3 sequence (DNA): TGCAGTGCTAGTGCCCCCCAGGGGGCAGACTACGAGCAGTACTTC.